The following is a T cell receptor beta chain sequence with its context. This sample stems from a study of CD8 T cells in Susac syndrome. Sequencing of TCR beta was performed on blood CD8+ T cells and on blood CD4+ T cells. Negative isolation yielded CD8+ and CD4+ T cells; FACS enriched TEMRA cells. Random-hexamer reverse transcription was applied to roughly 0.5 to 1 ug RNA. An immunoSEQ multiplex PCR amplified TCR beta CDR3 over 54 Vbeta and 13 Jbeta. TCRdb re-derived calls from the immunoSEQ multiplex PCR reads in MiXCR, one entry per CDR3 protein. There are approximately 270,000 distinct CDR3 sequences in the sample; around 93% occur only once, and 0.055% to 0.075% lies in the top ten. The sequence was collected from a human donor with multiple sclerosis. Material for sequencing was CD4+ T cells from PBMCs.

CDR3 bases: TGCAGTGCTAGAGATAACAGGGGGAGTCAGCCCCAGCATTTT. It yields the protein CSARDNRGSQPQHF. The gene calls are TRBV20-1 and TRBJ1-5, with 8 positions matching TRBD1. V shed 0 bases and J 6 bases; nucleotides not matched to a gene: 4. The CDR3 sequence is 14 residues long. Germline V gene data show CDR1 as DFQATT and CDR2 as SNEGSKA (reference sequence).